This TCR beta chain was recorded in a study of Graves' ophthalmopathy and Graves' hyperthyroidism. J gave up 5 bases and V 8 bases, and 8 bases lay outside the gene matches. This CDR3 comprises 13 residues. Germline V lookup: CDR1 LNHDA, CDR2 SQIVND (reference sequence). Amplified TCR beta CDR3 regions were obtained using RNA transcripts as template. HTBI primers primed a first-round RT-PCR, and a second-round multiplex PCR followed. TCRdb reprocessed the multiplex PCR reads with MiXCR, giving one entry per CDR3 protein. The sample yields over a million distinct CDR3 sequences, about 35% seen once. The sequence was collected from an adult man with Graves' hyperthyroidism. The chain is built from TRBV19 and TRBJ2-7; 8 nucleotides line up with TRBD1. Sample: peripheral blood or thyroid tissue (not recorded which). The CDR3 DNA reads TGTGCCAGTGCCGTTCAGGGGGCCGACGAGCAGTACTTC. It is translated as CASAVQGADEQYF.